A selection of T cell receptor beta chains follows, all from one sample in a study of control samples from healthy donors and cancer patients. TCRdb's table, derived via immunoSEQ multiplex PCR, lists solely in-frame clones and lacks some. The sample has about 160,000 clones; about 95% are singletons. The sample taken for sequencing was PBMCs. The source is a man aged 60 to 69 with colorectal cancer. The CDR3 runs from the conserved cysteine through the conserved F or W. The D gene is left open where the match is weak. The size field is filled for only some rows; it gives once, few, many or a size class.

>.|TRBV5-1|TRBJ1-2|TRBD1
TGCGCCAGCAGCACCGGGACAGACTATGGCTACACCTTC
CASSTGTDYGYTF
>.|TRBV23-1|TRBJ1-1|.
TGCGCCAGCAGTCAAGACACGCCGGGGCCTGGGCAAGCTTTCTTT
CASSQDTPGPGQAFF
>once|TRBV3-1/TRBV3-2|TRBJ1-2|.
TGTGCCAGCAGCCAAGCAGCGGGAATCTATGGCTACACCTTC
CASSQAAGIYGYTF
>.|TRBV24-1|TRBJ1-2|TRBD1
TGTGCCACCAGTGATCCTCAGGGGGATGGCTACACCTTC
CATSDPQGDGYTF
>.|TRBV7-2|TRBJ1-5|.
TGTGCCAGCAGCTTAGGGACAGTTTATAGCAATCAGCCCCAGCATTTT
CASSLGTVYSNQPQHF
>.|TRBV29-1|TRBJ1-3|.
TGCAGCGTTGAGTCCTCTGGAAACACCATATATTTT
CSVESSGNTIYF
>once|TRBV12-3/TRBV12-4|TRBJ1-4|.
TGTGCCAGCAGTTTGGGGCACAAACTGTTTTTT
CASSLGHKLFF
>.|TRBV28|TRBJ1-5|.
TGTGCCAGCAGTTTAAGGCCAGGAAAATCCAATCAGCCCCAGCATTTT
CASSLRPGKSNQPQHF
>once|TRBV5-6|TRBJ2-7|TRBD1
TGTGCCAGCAGCCGAACCCGGACAGGATCACCCTACGAGCAGTACTTC
CASSRTRTGSPYEQYF
>.|TRBV2|TRBJ1-5|.
TGTGCCAGCAGTGCCGAATCCGGGAGCAATCAGCCCCAGCATTTT
CASSAESGSNQPQHF
>.|TRBV5-1|TRBJ1-2|TRBD1
TGCGCCAGCAGCTTGGGGACAGGGGCTGGCTACACCTTC
CASSLGTGAGYTF
>once|TRBV9|TRBJ2-7|.
TGTGCCAGCAGCGTAGGAAATGACGGATCCGGCGAGCAGTACTTC
CASSVGNDGSGEQYF
>.|TRBV5-8|TRBJ1-5|.
TGTGCCAGCAGCTTGTCCGGGAACAATCAGCCCCAGCATTTT
CASSLSGNNQPQHF
>.|TRBV4-3|TRBJ1-4|.
TGCGCCAGCAGCCAAGGGCTCAGCAGGGATGAAAAACTGTTTTTT
CASSQGLSRDEKLFF
>.|TRBV5-4|TRBJ1-1|TRBD1
TGTGCCAGCAGCTCAAAGGACAGGGCTAGCACTGAAGCTTTCTTT
CASSSKDRASTEAFF
>.|TRBV6-5|TRBJ2-7|.
TGTGCCAGCAGCGACACGGGGTTCTACGAGCAGTACTTC
CASSDTGFYEQYF
>.|TRBV5-1|TRBJ1-3|.
TGCGCCAGCAGCTTGTCCCTTCCAGGGACTGGAAACACCATATATTTT
CASSLSLPGTGNTIYF
>.|TRBV5-3|TRBJ2-5|.
TGTGCCAGAAGCTTTTTCTCCAAATGGGAGACCCAGTACTTC
CARSFFSKWETQYF
>.|TRBV7-2|TRBJ2-3|.
TGTGCCAGCAGCACTTCAGGAAATACGCAGTATTTT
CASSTSGNTQYF
>.|TRBV5-1|TRBJ1-2|.
TGCGCCAGCAGCTTGGGGCAGACCTATGGCTACACCTTC
CASSLGQTYGYTF
>.|TRBV30|TRBJ1-5|.
TGTGCCTGGAGTGTAAATGCAGGGAGCCAGCCCCAGCATTTT
CAWSVNAGSQPQHF
>.|TRBV5-1|TRBJ2-5|TRBD1
TGCGCCAGCAGCTTCGACAGGGGACGGGAGACCCAGTACTTC
CASSFDRGRETQYF
>.|TRBV7-2|TRBJ1-1|.
TGTGCCAGCAACATACGAGGGGGGATGGGGAACACTGAAGCTTTCTTT
CASNIRGGMGNTEAFF
>.|TRBV2|TRBJ2-7|.
TGTGCCAGCTCGGTTCAGGGCAACTCCTACGAGCAGTACTTC
CASSVQGNSYEQYF